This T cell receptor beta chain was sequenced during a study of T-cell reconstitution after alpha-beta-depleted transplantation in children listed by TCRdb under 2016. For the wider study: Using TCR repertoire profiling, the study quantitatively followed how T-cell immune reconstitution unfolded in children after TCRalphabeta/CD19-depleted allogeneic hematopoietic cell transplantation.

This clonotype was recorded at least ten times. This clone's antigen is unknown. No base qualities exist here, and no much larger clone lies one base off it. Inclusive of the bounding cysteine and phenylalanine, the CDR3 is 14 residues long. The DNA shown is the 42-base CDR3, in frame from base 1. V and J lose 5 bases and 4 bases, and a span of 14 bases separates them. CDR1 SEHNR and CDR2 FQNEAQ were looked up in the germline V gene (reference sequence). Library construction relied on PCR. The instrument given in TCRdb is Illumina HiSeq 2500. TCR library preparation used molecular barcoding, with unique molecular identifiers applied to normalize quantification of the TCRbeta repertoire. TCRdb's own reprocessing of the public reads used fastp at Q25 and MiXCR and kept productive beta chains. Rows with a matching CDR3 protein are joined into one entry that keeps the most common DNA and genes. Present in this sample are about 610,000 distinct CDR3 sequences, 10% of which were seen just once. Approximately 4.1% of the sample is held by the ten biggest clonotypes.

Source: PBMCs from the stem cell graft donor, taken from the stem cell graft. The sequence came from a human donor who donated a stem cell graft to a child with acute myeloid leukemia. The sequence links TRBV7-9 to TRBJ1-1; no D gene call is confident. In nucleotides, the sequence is TGTGCCAGCAGCCCGGACGGCCGTGGCACTGAAGCTTTCTTT. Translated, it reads CASSPDGRGTEAFF. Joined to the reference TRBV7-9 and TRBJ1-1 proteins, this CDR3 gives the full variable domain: DTGVSQNPRHKITKRGQNVTFRCDPISEHNRLYWYRQTLGQGPEFLTYFQNEAQLEKSRLLSDRFSAERPKGSFSTLEIQRTEQGDSAMYLCASSPDGRGTEAFFGQGTRLTVV.